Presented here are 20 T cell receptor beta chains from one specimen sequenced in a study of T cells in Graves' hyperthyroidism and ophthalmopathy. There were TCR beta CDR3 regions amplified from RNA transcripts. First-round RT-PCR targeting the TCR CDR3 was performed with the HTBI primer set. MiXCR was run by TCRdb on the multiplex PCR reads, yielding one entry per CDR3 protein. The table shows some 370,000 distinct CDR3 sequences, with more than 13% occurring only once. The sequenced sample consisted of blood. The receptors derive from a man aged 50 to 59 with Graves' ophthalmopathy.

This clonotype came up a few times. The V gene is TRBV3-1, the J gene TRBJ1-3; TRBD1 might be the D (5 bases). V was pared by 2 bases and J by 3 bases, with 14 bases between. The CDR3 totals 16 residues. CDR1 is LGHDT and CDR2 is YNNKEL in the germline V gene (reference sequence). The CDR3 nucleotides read TGTGCCAGCAGCCAAATAAAACGGGGCGATGGAAACACCATATATTTT. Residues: CASSQIKRGDGNTIYF.

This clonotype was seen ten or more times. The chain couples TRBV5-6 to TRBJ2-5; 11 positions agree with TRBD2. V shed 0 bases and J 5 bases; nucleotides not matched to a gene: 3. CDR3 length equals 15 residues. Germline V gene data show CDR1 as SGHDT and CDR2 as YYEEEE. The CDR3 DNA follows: TGTGCCAGCAGCTTGGGACTAGCGGGAACGGAGACCCAGTACTTC. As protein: CASSLGLAGTETQYF.

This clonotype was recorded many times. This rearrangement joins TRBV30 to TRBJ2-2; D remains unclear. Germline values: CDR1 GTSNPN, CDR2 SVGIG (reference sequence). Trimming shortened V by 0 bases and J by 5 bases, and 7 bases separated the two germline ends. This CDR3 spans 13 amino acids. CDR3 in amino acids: CAWSVLRTGELFF. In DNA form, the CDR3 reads TGTGCCTGGAGTGTACTCAGGACCGGGGAGCTGTTTTTT.

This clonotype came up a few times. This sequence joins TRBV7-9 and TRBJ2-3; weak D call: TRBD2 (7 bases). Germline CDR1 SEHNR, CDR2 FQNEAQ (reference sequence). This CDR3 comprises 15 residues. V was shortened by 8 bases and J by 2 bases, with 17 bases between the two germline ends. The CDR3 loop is CASGGGAFPTDTQYF. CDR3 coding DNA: TGTGCCAGCGGGGGGGGGGCTTTTCCCACAGATACGCAGTATTTT.

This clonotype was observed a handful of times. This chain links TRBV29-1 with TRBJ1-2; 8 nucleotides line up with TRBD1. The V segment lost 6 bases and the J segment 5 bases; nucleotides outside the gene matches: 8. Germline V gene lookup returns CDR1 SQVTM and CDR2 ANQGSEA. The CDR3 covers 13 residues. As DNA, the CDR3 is TGCAGCGTAAACGGACAGGGAGGATATGGCTACACCTTC. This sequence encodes CSVNGQGGYGYTF.

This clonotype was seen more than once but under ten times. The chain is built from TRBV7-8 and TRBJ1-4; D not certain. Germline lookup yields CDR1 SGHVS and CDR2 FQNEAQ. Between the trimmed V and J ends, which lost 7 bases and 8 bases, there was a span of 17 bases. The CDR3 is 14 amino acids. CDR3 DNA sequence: TGTGCCAGCACCTCCGGAACAGTAGGAGAAAAACTGTTTTTT. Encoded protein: CASTSGTVGEKLFF.

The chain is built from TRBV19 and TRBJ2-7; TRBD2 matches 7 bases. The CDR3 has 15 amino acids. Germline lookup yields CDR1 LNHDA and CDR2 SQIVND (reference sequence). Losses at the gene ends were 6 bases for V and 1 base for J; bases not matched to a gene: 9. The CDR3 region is CASRVTSETSYEQYF. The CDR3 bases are TGTGCCAGTAGGGTAACTAGCGAGACTTCCTACGAGCAGTACTTC.

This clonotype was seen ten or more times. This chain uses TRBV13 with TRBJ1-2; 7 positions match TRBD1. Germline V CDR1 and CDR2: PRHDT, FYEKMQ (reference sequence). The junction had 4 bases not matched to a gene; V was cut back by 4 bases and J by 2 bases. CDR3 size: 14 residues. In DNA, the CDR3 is TGTGCCAGCAGCTCGGGACAGAGAAACTATGGCTACACCTTC. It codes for CASSSGQRNYGYTF.

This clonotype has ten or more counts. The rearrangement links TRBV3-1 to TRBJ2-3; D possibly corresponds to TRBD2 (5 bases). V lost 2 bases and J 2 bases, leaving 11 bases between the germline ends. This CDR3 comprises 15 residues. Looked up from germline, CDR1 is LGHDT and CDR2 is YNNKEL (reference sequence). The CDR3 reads CASSQSRENTDTQYF. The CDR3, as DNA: TGTGCCAGCAGCCAATCTCGGGAAAACACAGATACGCAGTATTTT.

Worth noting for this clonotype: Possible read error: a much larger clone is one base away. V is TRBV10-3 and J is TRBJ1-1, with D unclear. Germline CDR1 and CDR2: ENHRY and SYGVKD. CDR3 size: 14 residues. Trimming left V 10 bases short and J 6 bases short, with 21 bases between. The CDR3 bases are TGTGCCAACAAAGAAACTACCGGAAGGCCTGAAGCTTTCTTT. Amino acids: CANKETTGRPEAFF.

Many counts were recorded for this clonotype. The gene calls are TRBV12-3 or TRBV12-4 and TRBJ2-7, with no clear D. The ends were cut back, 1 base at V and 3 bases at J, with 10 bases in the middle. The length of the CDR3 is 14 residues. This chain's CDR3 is CASSLGGSNYEQYF. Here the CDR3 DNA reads TGTGCCAGCAGTTTAGGGGGATCAAACTACGAGCAGTACTTC.

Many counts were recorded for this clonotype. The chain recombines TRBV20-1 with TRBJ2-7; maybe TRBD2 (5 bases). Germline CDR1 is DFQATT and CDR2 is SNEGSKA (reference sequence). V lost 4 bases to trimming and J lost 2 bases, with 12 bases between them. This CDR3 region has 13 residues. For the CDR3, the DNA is TGCAGTGCTAACGGGGATTTCGCCTACGAGCAGTACTTC. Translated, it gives CSANGDFAYEQYF.

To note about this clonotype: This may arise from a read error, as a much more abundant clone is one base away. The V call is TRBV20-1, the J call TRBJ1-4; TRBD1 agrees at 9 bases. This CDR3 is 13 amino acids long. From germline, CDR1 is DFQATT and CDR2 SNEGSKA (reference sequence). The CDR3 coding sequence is TGCAGTGCCCGGGACAGGGCTAATGAAAAACCGTTTTTT. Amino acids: CSARDRANEKPFF.

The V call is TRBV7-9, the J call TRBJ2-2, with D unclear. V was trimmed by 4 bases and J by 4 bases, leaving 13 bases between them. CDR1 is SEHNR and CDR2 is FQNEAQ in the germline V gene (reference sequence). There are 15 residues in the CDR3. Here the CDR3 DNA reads TGTGCCAGCAGCTGGGCAGCTACGGCCACCGGGGAGCTGTTTTTT. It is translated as CASSWAATATGELFF.

CDR3 loop: CASSEDMRSNQPQHF. The CDR3 DNA reads TGTGCCAGCAGTGAAGACATGAGGAGCAATCAGCCCCAGCATTTT. The rearrangement links TRBV6-1 to TRBJ1-5; D remains unclear. CDR1 and CDR2 (germline): MNHNS, SASEGT. V was trimmed by 1 base and J by 1 base, leaving 8 bases between them. There are 15 residues in the CDR3.

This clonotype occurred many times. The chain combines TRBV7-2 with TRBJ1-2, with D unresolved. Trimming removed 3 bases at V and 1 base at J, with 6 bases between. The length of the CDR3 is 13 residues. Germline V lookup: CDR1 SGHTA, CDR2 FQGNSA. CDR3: CASSFGDNYGYTF. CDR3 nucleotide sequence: TGTGCCAGCAGCTTCGGGGATAACTATGGCTACACCTTC.

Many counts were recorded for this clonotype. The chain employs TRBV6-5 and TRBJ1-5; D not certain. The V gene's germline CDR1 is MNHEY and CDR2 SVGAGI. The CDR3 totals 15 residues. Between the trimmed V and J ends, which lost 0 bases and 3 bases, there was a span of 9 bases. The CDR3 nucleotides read TGTGCCAGCAGTTACTCGACCCACGACAATCAGCCCCAGCATTTT. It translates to CASSYSTHDNQPQHF.

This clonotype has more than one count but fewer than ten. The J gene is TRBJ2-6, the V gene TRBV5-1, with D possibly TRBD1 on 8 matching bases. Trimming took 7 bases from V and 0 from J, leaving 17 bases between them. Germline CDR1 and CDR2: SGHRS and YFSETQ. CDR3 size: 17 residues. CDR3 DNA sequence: TGCGCCAGCGGACTACAGGGGGGGGGCTCTGGGGCCAACGTCCTGACTTTC. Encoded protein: CASGLQGGGSGANVLTF.

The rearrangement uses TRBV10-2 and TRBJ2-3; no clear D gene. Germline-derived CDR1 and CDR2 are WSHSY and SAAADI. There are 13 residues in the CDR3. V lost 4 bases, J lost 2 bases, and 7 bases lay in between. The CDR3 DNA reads TGCGCCAGCAGTGTCGTCACCACAGATACGCAGTATTTT. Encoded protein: CASSVVTTDTQYF.

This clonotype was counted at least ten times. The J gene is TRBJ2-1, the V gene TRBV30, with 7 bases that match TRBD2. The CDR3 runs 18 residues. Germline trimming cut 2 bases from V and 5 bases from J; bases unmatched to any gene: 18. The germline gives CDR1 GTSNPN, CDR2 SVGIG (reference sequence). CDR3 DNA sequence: TGTGCCTGGAGTTTGAGGGCTAGCGGCACGACCTTTCACAATGAGCAGTTCTTC. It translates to CAWSLRASGTTFHNEQFF.